The sample holds many counts of the clone carrying this T cell receptor beta chain. The antigen is unknown. This sample is part of a study of T cells in Graves' hyperthyroidism and ophthalmopathy. Study conclusions and caveats: In simple terms, a model built on 13 V-J features told ophthalmopathy apart from stable hyperthyroidism. Peripheral blood also featured most of the thyroid clonotypes expanded above 0.001.

CDR1 and CDR2 (germline): SEHNR, FQNEAQ (reference sequence). V lost 8 bases to trimming and J lost 1 base, with 12 bases between them. The CDR3 spans 13 residues. Amplification of TCR beta CDR3 regions used RNA as the template. Using the HTBI primer set, a first-round RT-PCR was run on the TCR CDR3. TCRdb processed the multiplex PCR reads anew with MiXCR; each CDR3 protein has one entry. The sample yields about 640,000 distinct CDR3 sequences, just under 45% seen once. Clinical symptoms, serum thyroxine, TRAb, thyroid ultrasound and orbital computed tomography informed diagnoses. This sequence joins TRBV7-9 and TRBJ2-7, with a possible D match to TRBD2 (6 bases). What was sequenced was peripheral blood or thyroid tissue (not recorded which). The TCR comes from an adult man with Graves' disease, either hyperthyroidism or ophthalmopathy (not recorded which). This chain's CDR3 is CASAGGRSYEQYF. In DNA, the CDR3 is TGTGCCAGCGCCGGGGGACGTTCCTACGAGCAGTACTTC. Complete variable domain (other parts from reference TRBV7-9 and TRBJ2-7): DTGVSQNPRHKITKRGQNVTFRCDPISEHNRLYWYRQTLGQGPEFLTYFQNEAQLEKSRLLSDRFSAERPKGSFSTLEIQRTEQGDSAMYLCASAGGRSYEQYFGPGTRLTVT.